Included here is one T cell receptor (beta chain) sequence, with context. Sequencing used immunoSEQ multiplex PCR; TCRdb keeps in-frame clones, though not all of them. Found here are 65,000 to 75,000 clones, around 87% of them singletons; the top ten hold less than 1%. The sample originates from a study of OX40 agonist ivuxolimab in advanced cancers. Germline loops: CDR1 SGHVS, CDR2 FQNEAQ. V lost 3 bases to trimming and J lost 4 bases; unmatched junction nucleotides: 10. CDR3 length: 18 residues. The specimen comprised CD4+ or CD8+ T cells sorted from blood, sampled in a trial of the OX40 agonist ivuxolimab. This clonotype was sampled from an adult with an advanced solid tumor such as melanoma, head and neck, liver or kidney cancer. This chain joins TRBV7-8 and TRBJ2-2; 11 bases map to TRBD2. The chain's CDR3 is CASSFRVTSGRSTGELFF. The CDR3 nucleotides read TGTGCCAGCAGCTTCCGGGTTACTAGCGGGAGATCCACCGGGGAGCTGTTTTTT.